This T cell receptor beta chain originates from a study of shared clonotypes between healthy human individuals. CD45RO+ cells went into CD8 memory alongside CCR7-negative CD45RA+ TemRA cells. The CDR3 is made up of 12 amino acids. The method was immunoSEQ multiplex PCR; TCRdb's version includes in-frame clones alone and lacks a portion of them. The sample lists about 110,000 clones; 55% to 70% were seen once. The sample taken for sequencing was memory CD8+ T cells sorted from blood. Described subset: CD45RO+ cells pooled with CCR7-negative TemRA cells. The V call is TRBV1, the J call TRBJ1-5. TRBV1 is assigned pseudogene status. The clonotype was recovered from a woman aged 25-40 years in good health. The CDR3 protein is CTSSQAGQPQHF. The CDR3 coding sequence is TGCACCAGCAGCCAAGCGGGTCAGCCCCAGCATTTT.